Presented here are 16 T cell receptor beta chains from one specimen sequenced in a study of cytotoxic CD8 clonotypes in ibrutinib-treated CLL. Repertoires were generated with immunoSEQ multiplex PCR, while TCRdb's copy carries only in-frame clones and drops some. This sample has approximately 45,000 clones, with about 65% found just once. Here the sequenced sample was PBMCs, taken after 24 months of ibrutinib treatment. These receptors were collected from a human donor with chronic lymphocytic leukemia.

In DNA, the CDR3 is TGTGCCAGCAGCTTAGAGAGGACTAGCGGGGGGCCAGTAGATACGCAGTATTTT. Its protein product is CASSLERTSGGPVDTQYF. The chain carries TRBV7-2 and TRBJ2-3, with TRBD2 matching over 14 bases. The germline CDR1 and CDR2 sequences are SGHTA and FQGNSA. V was clipped by 1 base and J by 5 bases; unmatched bases: 8. The CDR3 runs 18 residues.

This clone turned up a few times. The rearrangement links TRBV5-1 to TRBJ1-1, with a possible D match to TRBD1 (6 bases). The germline V gene has CDR1 SGHRS and CDR2 YFSETQ. V lost 5 bases and J lost 6, with 11 bases in between. The CDR3 contains 12 residues. The CDR3 loop is CASSPGVAEAFF. CDR3 nucleotides: TGCGCCAGCAGTCCAGGGGTAGCTGAAGCTTTCTTT.

This clone was picked up many times. The V gene is TRBV5-4, the J gene TRBJ2-7; D perhaps matches TRBD1 (5 bases). V dropped 3 bases and J dropped 3 bases, with 13 bases sitting between them. The V gene's germline CDR1 is SGHNT and CDR2 YYREEE (reference sequence). The CDR3 length is 14 residues. The CDR3 sequence: CASSSQGPHYEQYF. For the CDR3, the DNA is TGTGCCAGCAGCTCTCAGGGTCCCCACTACGAGCAGTACTTC.

The CDR3 DNA reads as TGTGCCAGCAGCTTGGGGAGGTCATCAGCAACTAATGAAAAACTGTTTTTT. Residues: CASSLGRSSATNEKLFF. V and J are TRBV5-8 and TRBJ1-4; D remains ambiguous. This CDR3 is 17 amino acids long. The ends were cut back, 0 bases at V and 0 bases at J, with 12 bases in the middle. CDR1 and CDR2 from the germline V gene are SGHTS and YDEGEE.

This chain uses TRBV6-6 with TRBJ1-2; the D is unclear. This CDR3 is 14 amino acids long. V was cut by 0 bases and J by 6 bases, with 11 bases left in between. Germline lookup yields CDR1 MNHNY and CDR2 SVGAGI (reference sequence). The chain's CDR3 is CASSYSAASHGYTF. The DNA for the CDR3 is TGTGCCAGCAGTTACTCGGCAGCAAGCCATGGCTACACCTTC.

The chain is built from TRBV6-5 and TRBJ2-3; no firm D call. Trimming removed 7 bases from V and 6 bases from J, with 14 bases in between. The CDR3 totals 13 residues. The V gene's germline CDR1 is MNHEY and CDR2 SVGAGI. The CDR3 spells CASKWQWHDTQYF. The CDR3 DNA follows: TGTGCCAGCAAGTGGCAGTGGCACGATACGCAGTATTTT.

The genes are TRBV28 and TRBJ1-4; TRBD1 is a possible D gene (5 bases). Germline assignment: CDR1 MDHEN and CDR2 SYDVKM. Between the trimmed V and J ends, which lost 1 base and 9 bases, there was a span of 9 bases. The CDR3 contains 13 residues. The CDR3 here is CASSLSGQKKLFF. In DNA, the CDR3 is TGTGCCAGCAGTTTATCGGGGCAAAAAAAACTGTTTTTT. The whole variable domain, remainder taken from reference TRBV28 and TRBJ1-4, is DVKVTQSSRYLVKRTGEKVFLECVQDMDHENMFWYRQDPGLGLRLIYFSYDVKMKEKGDIPEGYSVSREKKERFSLILESASTNQTSMYLCASSLSGQKKLFFGSGTQLSVL.

The chain is built from TRBV5-1 and TRBJ1-1; possible D gene TRBD1, 5 bases. The length of the CDR3 is 15 residues. V dropped 2 bases and J dropped 5 bases, with 16 bases sitting between them. Germline V gives CDR1 SGHRS, CDR2 YFSETQ. The CDR3 DNA reads as TGCGCCAGCAGCTTTAAAGGGGCAGGAGGGACTGAAGCTTTCTTT. It codes for CASSFKGAGGTEAFF. The full variable domain, in which reference TRBV5-1 and TRBJ1-1 provide the parts outside the CDR3, is KAGVTQTPRYLIKTRGQQVTLSCSPISGHRSVSWYQQTPGQGLQFLFEYFSETQRNKGNFPGRFSGRQFSNSRSEMNVSTLELGDSALYLCASSFKGAGGTEAFFGQGTRLTVV.

The chain combines TRBV5-6 with TRBJ1-3; weak D call: TRBD1 (6 bases). Germline V gene data show CDR1 as SGHDT and CDR2 as YYEEEE. The CDR3 has 15 amino acids. The V gene lost 4 bases and the J gene lost 3 bases, with 14 bases spanning the gap. As DNA, the CDR3 is TGTGCCAGCAGCCGAGGGGGATTAAGTGGAAACACCATATATTTT. It encodes CASSRGGLSGNTIYF.

The rearrangement joins TRBV7-6 to TRBJ1-3, with 9 positions matching TRBD1. Trimming took 2 bases from V and 7 from J; bases not matched to a gene: 9. Germline CDR1 and CDR2: SGHVS and FNYEAQ. The CDR3 totals 16 residues. The DNA for the CDR3 is TGTGCCAGCAGCTTATGGATGGGACAGGGACCGAACACCATATATTTT. The encoded protein is CASSLWMGQGPNTIYF.

The chain combines TRBV7-9 with TRBJ2-7, with 8 bases lining up with TRBD2. The CDR3 has 15 residues. Germline CDR1 reads SEHNR; CDR2 reads FQNEAQ (reference sequence). V dropped 2 bases and J dropped 6; count of bases not matched to a gene: 9. The CDR3 loop reads CASSLKGLGASEQYF. The CDR3 DNA is TGTGCCAGCAGCTTAAAGGGACTAGGGGCATCCGAGCAGTACTTC.

J is TRBJ2-2 and V is TRBV27; D not certain. This CDR3 comprises 12 residues. V lost 8 bases and J lost 6, with 10 bases in between. The germline V gene encodes CDR1 MNHEY and CDR2 SMNVEV (reference sequence). The DNA for the CDR3 is TGTGCCAGCGGGGATAGGGCCGGGGAGCTGTTTTTT. This encodes CASGDRAGELFF.

This chain uses TRBV28 with TRBJ1-2; no reliable D call. V was cut by 4 bases and J by 2 bases, with 14 bases left in between. The CDR3 extends over 15 amino acids. The germline V gene has CDR1 MDHEN and CDR2 SYDVKM. CDR3 sequence (DNA): TGTGCCAGCAGTTCCCCGGGAGTGGAAAACTATGGCTACACCTTC. Translated, it gives CASSSPGVENYGYTF.

The V call is TRBV4-1, the J call TRBJ2-6, with 9 bases that match TRBD2. Trimming cost V 0 bases and J 3 bases; bases outside gene matches: 12. Germline CDR1 is MGHRA and CDR2 is YSYEKL. The CDR3 is 20 amino acids. For the CDR3, the DNA is TGCGCCAGCAGCCAAGATCTTGGTAGCGGGGGTTTAGGTGGGGCCAACGTCCTGACTTTC. The encoded protein is CASSQDLGSGGLGGANVLTF.

This clone rates as medium-sized. The chain is built from TRBV6-1 and TRBJ1-5; no firm D call. The germline gives CDR1 MNHNS, CDR2 SASEGT. With 8 bases removed from V and 1 base from J, the gap between germline ends came to 9 bases. The CDR3 spans 13 residues. The CDR3 protein is CASGQESNQPQHF. The CDR3 DNA sequence: TGTGCCAGCGGCCAGGAGAGCAATCAGCCCCAGCATTTT.

This clone came up a few times. V usage is TRBV28 and J usage is TRBJ2-3; weak D call: TRBD1 (5 bases). Trimming removed 5 bases from V and 6 bases from J, with 12 bases in between. Germline values: CDR1 MDHEN, CDR2 SYDVKM. The CDR3 extends over 13 amino acids. This chain's CDR3 is CASSIPGRDTQYF. Here the CDR3 DNA reads TGTGCCAGCAGTATCCCAGGGCGGGATACGCAGTATTTT.